This T cell receptor (beta chain) stems from a study of blood T cell repertoires in COVID-19. Study background: Samples taken during acute and convalescent COVID-19 were collected in the United States, Italy and Spain.

CDR3 length: 14 residues. The ends were cut back, 3 bases at V and 8 bases at J, with 16 bases in the middle. Per germline, CDR1 SGHTA and CDR2 FQGNSA. Here immunoSEQ multiplex PCR was the method, and the copy in TCRdb shows in-frame clones only, minus some. The sample lists about 76,000 clones; around 83% were seen once. Source material: peripheral blood. The genes are TRBV7-2 and TRBJ1-2; TRBD1 is a possible D gene (6 bases). The clonotype originates from a man aged 55 to 69 with COVID-19, enrolled during active disease. CDR3 in amino acids: CASSLFLPGEGYTF. The DNA for the CDR3 is TGTGCCAGCAGCTTGTTCCTCCCAGGGGAAGGCTACACCTTC.